The rows below give T cell receptor beta chains drawn from one sample of a study of blood T cell repertoires in COVID-19. Using immunoSEQ multiplex PCR, the repertoire was profiled, and TCRdb retains in-frame clones only, with some absent. The sample carries about 83,000 clones, more than 75% recorded once. The sample comprised peripheral blood. The receptors were sampled from an elderly man with active or convalescent COVID-19. The CDR3 runs from the conserved cysteine through the conserved F or W. Each record gives: D gene, V gene, clone size, J gene, CDR3 protein, CDR3 DNA. The D gene is left open where the match is weak. The size field is filled for only some rows; it gives once, few, many or a size class.

>-|TRBV5-1|-|TRBJ2-1
CASSGLTGDNEQFF
TGCGCCAGCAGCGGCCTCACCGGGGACAATGAGCAGTTCTTC
>TRBD1|TRBV5-1|-|TRBJ2-3
CASSLAVDRAADTQYF
TGCGCCAGCAGCTTGGCCGTGGACAGGGCGGCAGATACGCAGTATTTT
>TRBD1|TRBV5-1|-|TRBJ1-1
CASSLVGRTGGRAEAFF
TGCGCCAGCAGCTTGGTGGGGAGGACAGGGGGCAGGGCTGAAGCTTTCTTT
>-|TRBV18|-|TRBJ2-1
CASSPEGYEQFF
TGTGCCAGCTCACCAGAGGGTTATGAGCAGTTCTTC
>TRBD1|TRBV7-9|-|TRBJ1-1
CASSFMDRDLNTEAFF
TGTGCCAGCAGCTTCATGGACAGGGATCTGAACACTGAAGCTTTCTTT
>-|TRBV5-1|-|TRBJ2-5
CASSLARPTGNQETQYF
TGCGCCAGCAGCTTGGCCCGTCCCACAGGGAACCAAGAGACCCAGTACTTC
>TRBD1|TRBV5-6|few|TRBJ1-6
CASSWGQGVANSPLHF
TGTGCCAGCAGCTGGGGACAGGGAGTAGCAAATTCACCCCTCCACTTT
>-|TRBV10-3|-|TRBJ1-1
CAISESSGSTEAFF
TGTGCCATCAGTGAGTCGTCGGGTAGCACTGAAGCTTTCTTT
>TRBD1|TRBV10-2|-|TRBJ2-5
CASVQGQRQETQYF
TGCGCCAGCGTGCAGGGACAGAGACAAGAGACCCAGTACTTC
>TRBD1|TRBV27|-|TRBJ1-5
CASSWTGGPGQPQHF
TGTGCCAGCAGTTGGACAGGGGGTCCGGGTCAGCCCCAGCATTTT
>TRBD1|TRBV6-5|-|TRBJ1-1
CASSRDRRMNTEAFF
TGTGCCAGCAGCCGGGACAGGAGGATGAACACTGAAGCTTTCTTT
>-|TRBV3-1/TRBV3-2|-|TRBJ2-3
CASSQGGLGTDTQYF
TGTGCCAGCAGCCAAGGCGGCCTAGGCACAGATACGCAGTATTTT
>-|TRBV4-1|-|TRBJ2-5
CASSQVDFQETQYF
TGCGCCAGCAGCCAAGTGGACTTCCAAGAGACCCAGTACTTC
>-|TRBV6-5|-|TRBJ1-5
CASRGINQPQHF
TGTGCCAGCCGAGGCATCAATCAGCCCCAGCATTTT
>TRBD1|TRBV30|-|TRBJ2-5
CAGWIVDRTRETQYF
TGTGCCGGATGGATCGTGGACAGGACGAGGGAGACCCAGTACTTC
>-|TRBV7-2|-|TRBJ1-1
CASSKIRSGEAFF
TGTGCCAGCAGTAAAATACGGTCAGGTGAAGCTTTCTTT
>TRBD2|TRBV20-1|-|TRBJ2-5
CSASRTSGGETQYF
TGCAGTGCTAGTCGGACTAGCGGGGGAGAGACCCAGTACTTC
>TRBD2|TRBV4-1|-|TRBJ2-3
CASSQGRGGREDTQYF
TGCGCCAGCAGCCAAGGGCGGGGGGGCCGGGAAGATACGCAGTATTTT
>TRBD1|TRBV27|few|TRBJ1-2
CASRNWTGSLGYTF
TGTGCCAGCAGGAACTGGACAGGCTCGCTTGGCTACACCTTC
>-|TRBV7-2|-|TRBJ1-1
CASSLGGGGDTEAFF
TGTGCCAGCAGCTTAGGAGGGGGTGGGGACACTGAAGCTTTCTTT
>-|TRBV2|once|TRBJ2-4
CASSPREGEDIQYF
TGTGCCAGCAGCCCTAGGGAGGGGGAGGACATTCAGTACTTC
>TRBD2|TRBV11-2|once|TRBJ2-1
CASSSQTSRNEQFF
TGTGCCAGCAGCTCCCAGACTAGCCGCAATGAGCAGTTCTTC
>TRBD1|TRBV6-1|-|TRBJ1-2
CASGLRTGKVGYTF
TGTGCCAGCGGCCTTAGGACAGGGAAGGTTGGCTACACCTTC
>TRBD1|TRBV18|-|TRBJ1-3
CASSPGTGLYSGNTIYF
TGTGCCAGCTCACCGGGGACAGGACTTTACTCTGGAAACACCATATATTTT
>TRBD1|TRBV2|once|TRBJ2-1
CASSEDRGSYNEQFF
TGTGCCAGCAGTGAAGACAGGGGGTCCTACAATGAGCAGTTCTTC
>-|TRBV19|-|TRBJ1-2
CASSIIAGQNTNYGYTF
TGTGCCAGTAGTATAATCGCAGGGCAAAACACTAACTATGGCTACACCTTC
>-|TRBV9|few|TRBJ2-2
CASSAQGRELFF
TGTGCCAGCAGCGCACAGGGCCGGGAGCTGTTTTTT
>TRBD1|TRBV18|-|TRBJ2-3
CASSIRQGTTDTQYF
TGTGCCAGCTCAATAAGACAGGGCACCACAGATACGCAGTATTTT
>TRBD2|TRBV19|-|TRBJ2-1
CASSSPGSGGFYNEQFF
TGTGCCAGTAGTTCCCCTGGGAGCGGGGGTTTTTACAATGAGCAGTTCTTC
>-|TRBV11-3|-|TRBJ1-1
CASSLSGANTEAFF
TGTGCCAGCAGCTTGTCTGGGGCGAACACTGAAGCTTTCTTT
>-|TRBV29-1|-|TRBJ1-2
CSVGEGRDGYTF
TGCAGCGTTGGGGAGGGCAGGGATGGCTACACCTTC
>-|TRBV3-1/TRBV3-2|-|TRBJ2-5
CASSQDLPPIEGQYF
TGTGCCAGCAGCCAAGATCTACCCCCTATTGAGGGCCAGTACTTC
>-|TRBV2|-|TRBJ1-2
CASSVQNSNYGYTF
TGTGCCAGCAGTGTTCAGAATTCTAACTATGGCTACACCTTC
>-|TRBV7-9|-|TRBJ1-1
CASSPGGSRNTEAFF
TGTGCCAGCAGCCCAGGAGGGAGTAGGAACACTGAAGCTTTCTTT
>-|TRBV6-1|-|TRBJ2-1
CASSEWGPDKGYEQFF
TGTGCCAGCAGTGAATGGGGCCCGGACAAGGGGTATGAGCAGTTCTTC
>TRBD1|TRBV7-8|-|TRBJ1-2
CASSNRTGMYGYTF
TGTGCCAGCAGCAACCGGACAGGGATGTATGGCTACACCTTC
>-|TRBV3-1/TRBV3-2|-|TRBJ1-3
CASSDPGSGNTIYF
TGTGCCAGCAGCGATCCGGGGTCAGGAAACACCATATATTTT
>TRBD2|TRBV9|-|TRBJ2-3
CASSAGLAVTDTQYF
TGTGCCAGCAGCGCCGGACTAGCGGTTACAGATACGCAGTATTTT
>-|TRBV11-3|-|TRBJ2-1
CASSRPTGDYYNEQFF
TGTGCCAGCAGCCGACCGACAGGTGACTACTACAATGAGCAGTTCTTC
>-|TRBV5-1|-|TRBJ2-5
CASSLDSVQETQYF
TGCGCCAGCAGCCTGGACTCCGTCCAAGAGACCCAGTACTTC
>-|TRBV19|-|TRBJ1-2
CASSIEGVYGYTF
TGTGCCAGTAGTATCGAGGGAGTTTATGGCTACACCTTC
>-|TRBV6-2/TRBV6-3|once|TRBJ1-5
CASSSLVSRGRSNQPQHF
TGTGCCAGCAGTTCCTTGGTGTCGCGGGGACGAAGCAATCAGCCCCAGCATTTT
>TRBD1|TRBV19|once|TRBJ2-4
CASSTHPRGRLAKNIQYF
TGTGCCAGTAGTACTCACCCCAGGGGGCGGCTAGCCAAAAACATTCAGTACTTC
>TRBD2|TRBV30|once|TRBJ2-2
CAWSTGLASGELFF
TGTGCCTGGAGTACGGGACTAGCCTCCGGGGAGCTGTTTTTT
>-|TRBV24-1|once|TRBJ1-2
CATSDAGFRYTF
TGTGCCACCAGTGATGCAGGTTTCCGCTACACCTTC
>TRBD2|TRBV7-9|-|TRBJ2-3
CASSSTGGAGETQYF
TGTGCCAGCAGCTCAACGGGGGGGGCTGGCGAGACGCAGTATTTT
>-|TRBV9|few|TRBJ1-2
CASSVDGDLNGYTF
TGTGCCAGCAGCGTAGACGGAGACCTCAATGGCTACACCTTC
>-|TRBV10-1|few|TRBJ2-2
CASSDPSGELFF
TGCGCCAGCAGTGATCCCTCGGGGGAGCTGTTTTTT
>-|TRBV3-1/TRBV3-2|-|TRBJ1-1
CASSQRRRNTEAFF
TGTGCCAGCAGCCAAAGACGGAGGAACACTGAAGCTTTCTTT
>-|TRBV7-2|-|TRBJ2-3
CASSLGRGADTQYF
TGTGCCAGCAGCTTAGGCAGAGGCGCAGATACGCAGTATTTT
>TRBD1|TRBV7-9|-|TRBJ1-2
CASSRDRGSSYTF
TGTGCCAGTTCCCGGGACAGGGGTTCATCCTACACCTTC
>TRBD2|TRBV2|-|TRBJ2-3
CASSEGLAGGLGTDTQYF
TGTGCCAGCAGTGAAGGACTAGCGGGAGGGCTCGGCACAGATACGCAGTATTTT
>TRBD1|TRBV5-5|-|TRBJ2-1
CASSFWAGGPNEQFF
TGTGCCAGCAGCTTTTGGGCAGGGGGCCCCAATGAGCAGTTCTTC
>-|TRBV5-5|-|TRBJ1-4
CASSSSPRGSNEKLFF
TGTGCCAGCAGCTCTTCCCCCCGGGGATCGAATGAAAAACTGTTTTTT
>TRBD1|TRBV7-2|-|TRBJ2-3
CASSLAGTGLSDTQYF
TGTGCCAGCAGCTTAGCAGGGACAGGGTTATCAGATACGCAGTATTTT